This T cell receptor (beta chain) was recovered during a study of blood T cell repertoires in COVID-19. Study-level information: Collection of acute and convalescent COVID-19 samples took place in the United States, Italy and Spain.

Study processing details: For nucleated cells, counts were estimated from reference gene primer amplification. Repertoires were generated with immunoSEQ multiplex PCR, while TCRdb's copy carries only in-frame clones and drops some. V, J and clone size reflect that table, while D and trimming were determined from the DNA. This sample has more than 85,000 clones, with about 85% found just once. The J segment lost 2 bases and the V segment lost 10 bases, leaving 7 bases of the junction unmatched. This CDR3 contains 13 residues. Germline values: CDR1 ENHRY, CDR2 SYGVKD. Sequenced material: peripheral blood. The receptor's source is a man between 50 and 59 years old with acute or convalescent COVID-19. This chain connects TRBV10-3 to TRBJ1-2; TRBD1 matches 7 bases. The CDR3 loop reads CATIAGQNYGYTF. DNA of the CDR3: TGTGCCACGATCGCGGGACAGAACTATGGCTACACCTTC.